The T cell receptor (beta chain) described here comes from a study of T cell responses to AZD1222 COVID-19 vaccine (dated by TCRdb to 2020 to 2022). Study-level background: AZD1222 recipients whose second dose came at about 4 weeks and those whose second dose came at about 12 weeks were combined into one group, since spike-specific TCR depth and breadth did not differ between the two schedules. A total of about 230 trial participants underwent TCR sequencing, of whom nearly 210 received two doses of AZD1222 and about 25 received two doses of the MenACWY control vaccine. Trial participants were enrolled by age into subgroups of 18-55, 56-69 and 70-plus years, and around 150, 28 and 57 TCR-sequenced participants, respectively, were included in these subgroups. Broader findings and caveats from the paper: CD4 TCRs associated with the vaccine covered the entire spike protein, and the dominant responses were in regions 160-218 and 743-854. No day 14 peak-response samples were available, so repertoires were characterized only after the peak T cell response. The 56-69-year group was small, and its depth increase did not reach significance, likely because of low power. Most participants were white British and females outnumbered males, and the authors suggested that clonal diversity may have been underestimated. After two AZD1222 doses, spike-specific TCR breadth and depth were significantly higher than at day 0 and than in MenACWY recipients. Reportedly, close to half of the unique spike-specific TCRs recognized epitopes lying outside the regions that are mutated in the B.1.351 and B.1.1.7 variants. Conclusions about previously exposed vaccinees are limited because only a handful of AZD1222 recipients were SARS-CoV-2 seropositive at baseline.

The CDR3 regions of human TCRbeta chains were analyzed by immunosequencing. The paper's processing steps were these. Repertoire TCRs were checked for matches against a reference library of SARS-CoV-2-specific TCRs that had been generated using the MIRA antigen-specificity platform. Breadth was defined as the fraction of unique TCRs that were SARS-CoV-2-associated, and depth was defined as the fraction of total T cells that were SARS-CoV-2-associated. Using the MIRA data, every spike-specific TCR was mapped to the spike region that the TCR reacted to and assigned to either a CD4 or a CD8 class. Log10-transformed breadth and depth values were compared by one-way ANOVA with Sidak's multiple comparisons tests. Entries here come from immuneACCESS through TCRdb and include only in-frame sequences with V and J called. Some clones fail to appear in such tables; in the studies checked, an unresolved V gene covers under half of the shortfall, and the cause of the remainder is unknown. The DNA gave D and trimming, while V, J and clone size come from that table. This sample gives over 25,000 clones in total; about 77% of them show up just once. Roughly 6.2% of the sample lies in the top ten.

Read against the paper, the sample's time point label means: baseline before first vaccination. The vaccinee samples were drawn from two UK trials, COV001 and COV002, one of which was a single-blind randomized controlled phase 2/3 trial testing AZD1222 (ChAdOx1 nCoV-19) in healthy adults. For TCRbeta chain sequencing, PBMC samples were collected from trial participants at day 0 and at day 28 after the second dose. This clone was seen a few times. Its antigen is unknown. No qualities accompany the bases; no much larger clone lies one base away. From cysteine to valine, the CDR3 is 14 amino acids long. Just the 42-base CDR3 DNA is kept, in frame starting at base 1. For this chain, trimming is 5 bases at the V end and 7 bases at the J end, and the number of junction bases without a gene match is 11. Based on the germline V gene, the CDR1 and CDR2 sequences are SGHNT and YENEEA.

The TCR was taken from an adult in good health. The sequence joins TRBV11-3 to TRBJ2-7, with 7 junctional bases fitting TRBD1. The sample here was peripheral blood, taken on day 0 of AZD1222 vaccination. In nucleotides, the sequence is TGTGCCAGCAGCCGCCTCCACAGGGGAGAAGAGCAGTACGTC. The encoded protein is CASSRLHRGEEQYV.